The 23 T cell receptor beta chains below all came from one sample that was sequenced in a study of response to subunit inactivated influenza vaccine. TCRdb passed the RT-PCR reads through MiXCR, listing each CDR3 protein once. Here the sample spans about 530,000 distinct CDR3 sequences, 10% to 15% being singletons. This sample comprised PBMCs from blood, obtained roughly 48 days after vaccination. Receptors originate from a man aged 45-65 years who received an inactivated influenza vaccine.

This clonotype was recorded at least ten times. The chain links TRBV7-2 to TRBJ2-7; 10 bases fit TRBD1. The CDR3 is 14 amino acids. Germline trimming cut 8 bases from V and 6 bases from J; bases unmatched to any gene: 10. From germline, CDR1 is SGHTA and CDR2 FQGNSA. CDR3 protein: CASGPPGTGAEQYF. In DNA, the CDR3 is TGTGCCAGCGGTCCCCCGGGGACAGGGGCCGAGCAGTACTTC.

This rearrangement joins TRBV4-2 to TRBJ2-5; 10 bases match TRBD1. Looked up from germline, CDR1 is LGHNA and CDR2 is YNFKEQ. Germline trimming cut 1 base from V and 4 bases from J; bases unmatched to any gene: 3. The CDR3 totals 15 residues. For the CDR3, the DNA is TGTGCCAGCAGCCAAGCGGACAGGGGGGGAGAGACCCAGTACTTC. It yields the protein CASSQADRGGETQYF.

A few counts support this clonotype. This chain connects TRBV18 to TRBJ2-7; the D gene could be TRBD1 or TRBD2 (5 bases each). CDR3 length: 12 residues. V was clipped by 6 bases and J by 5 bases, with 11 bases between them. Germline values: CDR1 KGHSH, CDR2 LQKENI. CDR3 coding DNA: TGTGCCAGCTCGGATGGGACGCACGAGCAGTACTTC. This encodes CASSDGTHEQYF. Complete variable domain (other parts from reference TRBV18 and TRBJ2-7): NAGVMQNPRHLVRRRGQEARLRCSPMKGHSHVYWYRQLPEEGLKFMVYLQKENIIDESGMPKERFSAEFPKEGPSILRIQQVVRGDSAAYFCASSDGTHEQYFGPGTRLTVT.

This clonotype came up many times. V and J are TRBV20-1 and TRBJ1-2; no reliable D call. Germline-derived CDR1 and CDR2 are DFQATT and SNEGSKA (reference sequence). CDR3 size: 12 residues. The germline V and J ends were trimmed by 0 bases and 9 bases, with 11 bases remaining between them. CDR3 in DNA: TGCAGTGCTAGAGATTCCGCTCTCAGCTACACCTTC. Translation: CSARDSALSYTF.

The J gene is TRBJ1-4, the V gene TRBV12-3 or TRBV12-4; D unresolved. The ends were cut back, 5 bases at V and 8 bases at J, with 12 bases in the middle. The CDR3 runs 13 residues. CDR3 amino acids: CASSPPWGEKLFF. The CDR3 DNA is TGTGCCAGCAGTCCCCCCTGGGGAGAAAAACTGTTTTTT.

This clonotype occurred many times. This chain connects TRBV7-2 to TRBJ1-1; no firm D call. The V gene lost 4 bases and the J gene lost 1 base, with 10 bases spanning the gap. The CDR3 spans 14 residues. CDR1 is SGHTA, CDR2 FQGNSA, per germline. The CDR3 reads CASSSAATNTEAFF. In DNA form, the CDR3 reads TGTGCCAGCAGCTCCGCAGCTACGAACACTGAAGCTTTCTTT.

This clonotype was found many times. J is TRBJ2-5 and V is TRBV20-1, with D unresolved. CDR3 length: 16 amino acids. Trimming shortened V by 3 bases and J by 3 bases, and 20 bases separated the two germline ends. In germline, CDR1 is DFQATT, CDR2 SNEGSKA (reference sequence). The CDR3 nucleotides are TGCAGTGCTAGGCGGCTGGGCACCGCCCAAGAAGAGACCCAGTACTTC. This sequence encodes CSARRLGTAQEETQYF.

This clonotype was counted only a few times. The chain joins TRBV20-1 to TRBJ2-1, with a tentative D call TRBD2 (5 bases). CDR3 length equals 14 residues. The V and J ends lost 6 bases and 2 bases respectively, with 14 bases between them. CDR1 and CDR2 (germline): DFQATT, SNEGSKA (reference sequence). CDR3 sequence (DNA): TGCAGTGCCAAGCGGATGACTACCTACAATGAGCAGTTCTTC. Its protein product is CSAKRMTTYNEQFF.

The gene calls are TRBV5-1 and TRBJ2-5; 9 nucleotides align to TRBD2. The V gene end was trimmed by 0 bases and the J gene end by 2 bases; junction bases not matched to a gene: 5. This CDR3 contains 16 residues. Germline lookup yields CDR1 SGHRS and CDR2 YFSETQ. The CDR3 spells CASSLGTSAQQETQYF. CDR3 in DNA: TGCGCCAGCAGCTTGGGGACTAGCGCCCAGCAAGAGACCCAGTACTTC. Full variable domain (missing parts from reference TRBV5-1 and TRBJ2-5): KAGVTQTPRYLIKTRGQQVTLSCSPISGHRSVSWYQQTPGQGLQFLFEYFSETQRNKGNFPGRFSGRQFSNSRSEMNVSTLELGDSALYLCASSLGTSAQQETQYFGPGTRLLVL.

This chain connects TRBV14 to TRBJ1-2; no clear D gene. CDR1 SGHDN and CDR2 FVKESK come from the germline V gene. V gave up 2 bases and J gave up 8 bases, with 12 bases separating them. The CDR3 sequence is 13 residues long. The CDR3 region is CASSQMVGRGYTF. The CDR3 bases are TGTGCCAGCAGCCAAATGGTCGGAAGGGGCTACACCTTC. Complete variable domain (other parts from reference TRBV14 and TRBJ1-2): EAGVTQFPSHSVIEKGQTVTLRCDPISGHDNLYWYRRVMGKEIKFLLHFVKESKQDESGMPNNRFLAERTGGTYSTLKVQPAELEDSGVYFCASSQMVGRGYTFGSGTRLTVV.

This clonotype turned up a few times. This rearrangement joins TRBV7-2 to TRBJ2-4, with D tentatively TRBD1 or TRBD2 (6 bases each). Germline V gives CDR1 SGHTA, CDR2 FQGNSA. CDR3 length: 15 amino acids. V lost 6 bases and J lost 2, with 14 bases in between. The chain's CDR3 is CASSIQGGTKNIQYF. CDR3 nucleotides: TGTGCCAGCAGTATACAAGGGGGGACCAAAAACATTCAGTACTTC.

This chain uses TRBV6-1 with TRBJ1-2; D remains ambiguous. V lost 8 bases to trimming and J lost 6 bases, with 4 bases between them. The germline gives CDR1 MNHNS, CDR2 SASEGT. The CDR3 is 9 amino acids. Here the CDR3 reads CASGNGYTF. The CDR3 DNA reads TGTGCCAGCGGGAATGGCTACACCTTC.

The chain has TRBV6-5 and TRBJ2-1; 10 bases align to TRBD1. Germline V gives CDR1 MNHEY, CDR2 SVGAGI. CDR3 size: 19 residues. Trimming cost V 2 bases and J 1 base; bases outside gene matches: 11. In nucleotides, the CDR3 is TGTGCCAGCAGTTACATCTGGACAGGGGGTAGTACTTCCTACAATGAGCAGTTCTTC. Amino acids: CASSYIWTGGSTSYNEQFF.

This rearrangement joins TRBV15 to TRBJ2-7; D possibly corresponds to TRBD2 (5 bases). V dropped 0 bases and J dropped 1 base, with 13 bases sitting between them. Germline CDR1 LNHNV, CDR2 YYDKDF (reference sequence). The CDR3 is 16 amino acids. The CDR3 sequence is CATSRDLGVMSYEQYF. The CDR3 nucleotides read TGTGCCACCAGCAGAGATTTGGGAGTTATGTCCTACGAGCAGTACTTC.

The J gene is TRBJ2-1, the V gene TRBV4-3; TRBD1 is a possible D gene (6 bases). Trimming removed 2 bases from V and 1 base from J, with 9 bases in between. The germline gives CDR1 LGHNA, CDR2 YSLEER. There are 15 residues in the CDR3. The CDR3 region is CASSQTGQSYNEQFF. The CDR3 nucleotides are TGCGCCAGCAGCCAAACAGGACAGTCCTACAATGAGCAGTTCTTC.

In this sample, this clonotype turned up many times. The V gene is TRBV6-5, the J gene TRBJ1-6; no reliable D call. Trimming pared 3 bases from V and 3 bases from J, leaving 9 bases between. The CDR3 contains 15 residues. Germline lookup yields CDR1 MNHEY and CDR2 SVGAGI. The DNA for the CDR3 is TGTGCCAGCAGTTATCGTAGTGGCTATAATTCACCCCTCCACTTT. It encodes CASSYRSGYNSPLHF.

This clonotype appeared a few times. CDR3 protein: CSVVDRGLETQYF. CDR3 nucleotide sequence: TGCAGCGTCGTGGACAGGGGGCTTGAGACCCAGTACTTC. This chain joins TRBV29-1 and TRBJ2-5, with 11 positions matching TRBD1. The CDR3 has 13 residues. The V gene's germline CDR1 is SQVTM and CDR2 ANQGSEA. With V trimmed by 6 bases and J by 5 bases, 5 bases remained unmatched.

The CDR3 protein is CASSLGTGYLQYF. DNA for the CDR3: TGTGCCAGCAGCTTAGGGACAGGGTACCTTCAGTACTTC. J is TRBJ2-4 and V is TRBV11-2, with TRBD1 matching 8 bases. The CDR3 extends over 13 amino acids. J gave up 11 bases and V 1 base, and 4 bases lay outside the gene matches. Germline values: CDR1 SGHAT, CDR2 FQNNGV.

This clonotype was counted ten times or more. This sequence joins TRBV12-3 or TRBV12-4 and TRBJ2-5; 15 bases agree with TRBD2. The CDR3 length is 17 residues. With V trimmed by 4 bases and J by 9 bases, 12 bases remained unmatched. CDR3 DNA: TGTGCCAGCAGTTCAGCTCTGGGACTAGCGGGGGGACGGGCCCAGTACTTC. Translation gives CASSSALGLAGGRAQYF.

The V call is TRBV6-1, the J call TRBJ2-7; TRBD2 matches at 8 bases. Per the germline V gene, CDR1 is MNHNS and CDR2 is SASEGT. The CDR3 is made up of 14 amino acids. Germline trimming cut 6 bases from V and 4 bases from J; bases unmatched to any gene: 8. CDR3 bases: TGTGCCAGCAGCCGGGGGGGTGGTCGGTACGAGCAGTACTTC. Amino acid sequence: CASSRGGGRYEQYF.

The CDR3 loop reads CASSSGRPNTEAFF. The CDR3 DNA sequence: TGCGCCAGCAGCTCGGGACGTCCGAACACTGAAGCTTTCTTT. The genes are TRBV5-1 and TRBJ1-1; possible D gene TRBD1, 5 bases. The CDR3 loop spans 14 amino acids. CDR1 and CDR2 from the germline V gene are SGHRS and YFSETQ. Trimming took 3 bases from V and 1 from J, leaving 10 bases between them.

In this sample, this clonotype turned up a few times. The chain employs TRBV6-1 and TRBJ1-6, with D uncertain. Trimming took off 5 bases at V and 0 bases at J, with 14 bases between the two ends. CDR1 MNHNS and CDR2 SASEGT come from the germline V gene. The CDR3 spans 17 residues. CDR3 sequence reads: CASSRSTRSSYNSPLHF. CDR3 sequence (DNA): TGTGCCAGCAGTCGAAGTACCCGGAGCTCCTATAATTCACCCCTCCACTTT.

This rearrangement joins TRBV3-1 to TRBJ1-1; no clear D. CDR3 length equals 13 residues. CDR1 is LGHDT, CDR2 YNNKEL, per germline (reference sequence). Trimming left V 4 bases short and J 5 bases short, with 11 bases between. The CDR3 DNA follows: TGTGCCAGCAGCCCAGAGTACGGGACTGAAGCTTTCTTT. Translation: CASSPEYGTEAFF.